One T cell receptor beta chain is described in this entry. Per the original methods: The assay estimated nucleated cells by amplifying reference gene primers. Repertoires were generated with immunoSEQ multiplex PCR, while TCRdb's copy carries only in-frame clones and drops some. V, J and clone size were drawn from that table, and D and trimming were deduced from the DNA. This table holds a few hundred thousand clones, 70% to 90% found once. This sample was taken from a study of blood T cell repertoires in COVID-19. Study-wide background: The study drew acute and convalescent COVID-19 samples from the United States, Italy and Spain.

This TCR derives from a woman aged 45-59 years with acute or convalescent COVID-19. Sequencing was done on a sample of peripheral blood.

CDR3 in DNA: TGTGCCAGTAGTACGGAGGATGATTCACCCCTCCACTTT. Translation: CASSTEDDSPLHF. The chain uses TRBV19 and TRBJ1-6; D remains unclear. The CDR3 extends over 13 amino acids. Germline V gene lookup returns CDR1 LNHDA and CDR2 SQIVND (reference sequence). The V and J ends lost 4 bases and 8 bases respectively, with 9 bases between them.